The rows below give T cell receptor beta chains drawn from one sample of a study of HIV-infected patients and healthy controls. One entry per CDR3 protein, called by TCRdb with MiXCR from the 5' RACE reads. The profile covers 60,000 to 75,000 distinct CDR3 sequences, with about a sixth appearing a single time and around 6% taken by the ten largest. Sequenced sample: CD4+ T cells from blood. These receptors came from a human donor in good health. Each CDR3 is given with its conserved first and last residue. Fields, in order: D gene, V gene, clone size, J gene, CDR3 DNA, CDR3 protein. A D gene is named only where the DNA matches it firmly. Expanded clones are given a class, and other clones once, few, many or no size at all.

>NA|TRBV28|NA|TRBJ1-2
TGTGCCAGCAGTAGAGGTTCGCGGGGAATAAGCTATGGCTACACCTTC
CASSRGSRGISYGYTF
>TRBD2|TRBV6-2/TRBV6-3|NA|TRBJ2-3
TGTGCCAGCAGCCCGCCGGGGGGAATGGGAGATACGCAGTATTTT
CASSPPGGMGDTQYF
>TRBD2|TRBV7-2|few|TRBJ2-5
TGTGCCAGCAGCTTAGCCCGGACTAGCGGGGGGGGAGAGACCCAGTACTTC
CASSLARTSGGGETQYF
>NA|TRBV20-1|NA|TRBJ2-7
TGCAGTGCTAGAGACTTCCAAAGACCTGTGGAGTACTTC
CSARDFQRPVEYF
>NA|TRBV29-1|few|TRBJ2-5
TGCAGCGGCTTCCCGGGCCAAACCCAAGAGACCCAGTACTTC
CSGFPGQTQETQYF
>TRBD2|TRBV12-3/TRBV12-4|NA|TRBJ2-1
TGTGCCAGCAGTTTATGGGGGGTGGGAGCGGGAGGGCGGGAGCAGTTCTTC
CASSLWGVGAGGREQFF
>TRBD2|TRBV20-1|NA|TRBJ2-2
TGCAGTGCTAGAGCTGGCGGGAGAAACACCGGGGAGCTGTTTTTT
CSARAGGRNTGELFF
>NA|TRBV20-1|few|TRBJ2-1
TGCAGTGCTCACCCGAGGGCCAGGTCCGGGGGTGAGCAGTTCTTC
CSAHPRARSGGEQFF
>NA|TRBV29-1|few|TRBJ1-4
TGCAGCGTCCCAGGACCTGAAAAACTGTTTTTT
CSVPGPEKLFF
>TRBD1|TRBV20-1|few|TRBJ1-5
TGCAGTGCTAGAGAGCTCCGGACAGGGGGCAATCAGCCCCAGCATTTT
CSARELRTGGNQPQHF
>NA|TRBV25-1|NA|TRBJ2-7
TGTGCCAGCAGCGTCACAGGCAAGGGCGAGCAGTACTTC
CASSVTGKGEQYF
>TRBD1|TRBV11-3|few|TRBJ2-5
TGTGCCAGCAGCGCACCATACAGGGGGCGCGGGTGGACCCAGTACTTC
CASSAPYRGRGWTQYF
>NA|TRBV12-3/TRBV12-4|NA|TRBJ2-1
TGTGCCAGCAGTTTAATGGGGGCTTCCTACAATGAGCAGTTCTTC
CASSLMGASYNEQFF
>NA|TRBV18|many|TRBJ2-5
TGTGCCAGCTCACCTGGACTGGAAGAGACCCAGTACTTC
CASSPGLEETQYF
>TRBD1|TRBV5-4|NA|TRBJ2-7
TGTGCCAGCAGCTCCGGACAGGGGACCTACGAGCAGTACTTC
CASSSGQGTYEQYF
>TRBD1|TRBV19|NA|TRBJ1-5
TGTGCCAGTAGTATGACCGGGACAGGGAGGCTGGATGAGCCCCAGCATTTT
CASSMTGTGRLDEPQHF
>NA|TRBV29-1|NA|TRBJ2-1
TGCAGCGTTTCGCCGGGCTACGCCTACAATGAGCAGTTCTTC
CSVSPGYAYNEQFF
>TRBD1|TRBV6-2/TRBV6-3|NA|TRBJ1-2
TGTGCCAGCAGTTACTGGGACAGGATCACCTATGGCTACACCTTC
CASSYWDRITYGYTF
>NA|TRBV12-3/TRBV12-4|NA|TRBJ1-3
TGTGCCAGCAGCAGAATCTCTGGAAACACCATATATTTT
CASSRISGNTIYF
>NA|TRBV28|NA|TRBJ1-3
TGTGCCTTACAGGCCCCGGACACCATATATTTT
CALQAPDTIYF
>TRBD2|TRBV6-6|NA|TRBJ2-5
TGTGCCAGCAGCCCCGGACTAGTCCCAGAGACCCAGTACTTC
CASSPGLVPETQYF
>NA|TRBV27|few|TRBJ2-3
TGTGCCAGCAGTTTATCTCTACCAGATACGCAGTATTTT
CASSLSLPDTQYF
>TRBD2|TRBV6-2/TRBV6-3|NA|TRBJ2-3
TGTGCCAGCAGTGGACAACTAGCGGGAGTAGATACGCAGTATTTT
CASSGQLAGVDTQYF
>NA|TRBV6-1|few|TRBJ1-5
TGTGCCAGCAGTCTCACACGGGAGGTTTTTAGCAATCAGCCCCAGCATTTT
CASSLTREVFSNQPQHF
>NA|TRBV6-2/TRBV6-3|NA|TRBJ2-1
TGTGCCAGCAGTTACTCGATCTCCCCCCCGTACAATGAGCAGTTCTTC
CASSYSISPPYNEQFF
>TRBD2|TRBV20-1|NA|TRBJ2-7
TGCAGTGCTTTGGGAGGGCCTCAAGGCGAGCAGTACTTC
CSALGGPQGEQYF
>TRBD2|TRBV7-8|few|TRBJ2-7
TGTGCCAGCAGCTTGCGGGGGGCTTCCGACTACGAGCAGTACTTC
CASSLRGASDYEQYF
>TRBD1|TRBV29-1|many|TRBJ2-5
TGCAGCGTTGATAGGGACAGCCAAGAGACCCAGTACTTC
CSVDRDSQETQYF
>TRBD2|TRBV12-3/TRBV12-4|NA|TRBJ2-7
TGTGCCAGCAGTAGAAGCGGGAGGGCCTCCCACGAGCAGTACTTC
CASSRSGRASHEQYF
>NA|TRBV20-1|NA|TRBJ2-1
TGCAGTGTAGGACTAAAGCACAATGAGCAGTTCTTC
CSVGLKHNEQFF